This TCR beta chain was documented in a study of blood T cell repertoires in COVID-19. Profiled with immunoSEQ multiplex PCR; TCRdb holds only in-frame clones, not every one. This repertoire shows about 240,000 clones, around 89% found once; its top ten account for about 9.3%. Germline-derived CDR1 and CDR2 are SNHLY and FYNNEI. This CDR3 is 12 amino acids long. V was pared by 7 bases and J by 7 bases, with 1 base of the junction left unmatched. Recovered participants had two consecutive negative NP/OP PCR tests, healthcare professional clearance, or symptom resolution. This clone has more than one count but fewer than ten.

The J gene is TRBJ1-6, the V gene TRBV2, with TRBD1 matching over 7 bases. The TCR sequence derives from a man aged 35-49 years who had recovered from COVID-19. Specimen: PBMCs or T cells enriched from blood (not recorded which). The CDR3 DNA sequence: TGTGCCAGCAACAGGGGCAATTCACCCCTCCACTTT. As protein: CASNRGNSPLHF.